This section outlines one T cell receptor beta chain sequence together with its context. The clone's antigen remains unknown. One base away there is no much larger clone; base qualities are not given. The CDR3 regions of human TCRbeta chains were analyzed by immunosequencing. Processing in the source paper ran as follows. Repertoire TCRs were checked for matches against a reference library of SARS-CoV-2-specific TCRs that had been generated using the MIRA antigen-specificity platform. Breadth was defined as the fraction of unique TCRs that were SARS-CoV-2-associated. Depth was defined as the fraction of total T cells that were SARS-CoV-2-associated. Using the MIRA data, every spike-specific TCR was mapped to the spike region that the TCR reacted to and assigned to either a CD4 or a CD8 class. Log10-transformed breadth and depth values were compared by one-way ANOVA with Sidak's multiple comparisons tests. The clones in this table, taken by TCRdb from immuneACCESS, are in-frame only. Not every clone is retained; where verified, under half of the shortfall comes from an unresolved V gene, and the cause of the rest is unknown. V, J and clone size are those of that table, while D and trimming were read from the DNA. This sample holds roughly 120,000 clones; 70% to 90% were observed only once. Of the sample, more than 14% is held by the ten largest clones.

The record originates from a study of T cell responses to AZD1222 COVID-19 vaccine (dated by TCRdb to about 2021). Context from the whole study: TCR sequencing was performed for over 230 trial participants, of whom around 200 were given two doses of AZD1222 and about 25 were given two doses of MenACWY control vaccine. Trial participants were enrolled into age subgroups of 18-55, 56-69 and 70-plus years, which contained about 150, 28 and 57 TCR-sequenced participants, respectively. Study-level results and caveats: CD4 TCRs associated with the vaccine covered the entire spike protein, and the dominant responses were in regions 160-218 and 743-854. Nearly half of unique spike-specific TCRs reportedly recognized epitopes outside regions mutated in the B.1.351 and B.1.1.7 variants. The 56-69-year group was small, and its depth increase did not reach significance, likely because of low power. Conclusions about previously exposed vaccinees were limited because only a handful of AZD1222 recipients were SARS-CoV-2 seropositive at baseline. Because no day 14 peak-response samples were available, repertoires were characterized only after the peak T cell response. After two AZD1222 doses, spike-specific TCR breadth and depth were significantly higher than at day 0 and than in MenACWY recipients. Participants were mostly white British and included more females than males, and it was suggested by the authors that clonal diversity may have been underestimated.

V is pared back by 4 bases and J by 0 bases, with 10 bases lying between the germline termini. The CDR3 numbers 15 residues from cysteine through phenylalanine. This entry keeps only the CDR3 DNA: 45 bases, framed from base 1. Based on the germline V gene, the CDR1 and CDR2 sequences are SNHLY and FYNNEI. Reading the label with the study, this specimen's time point is: about 28 days (+/-7) after the second vaccine dose. AZD1222 recipients given second doses at about 4 weeks or at about 12 weeks were pooled, since spike-specific TCR depth and breadth were not found to differ between the two schedules. Samples from vaccinated people were obtained from the UK trials COV001 and COV002, which included a single-blind randomized controlled phase 2/3 trial of AZD1222 (ChAdOx1 nCoV-19) in healthy adults. For TCRbeta chain sequencing, PBMC samples were collected from trial participants at day 0 and at day 28 after the second dose.

The rearrangement joined TRBV2 to TRBJ1-3; possibly the D gene is TRBD1, per 6 matching bases. Sample: peripheral blood, taken 28 days after the second AZD1222 dose. This receptor was obtained from an adult who received the AZD1222 COVID-19 vaccine. The CDR3 sequence is CASSVRGFSGNTIYF. DNA sequence: TGTGCCAGCAGTGTCAGGGGTTTCTCTGGAAACACCATATATTTT.